This TCR beta chain was captured in a study of cytomegalovirus exposure and HLA in healthy donors. Whole-study results and caveats: For most TCR beta V segments, an earlier analysis put the productive rate at about 90% or about 30% of the time. Rare TCR sequences predominated, though certain public TCRs were found in many donors.

A single count supports this clone. The antigen remains undetermined. This CDR3 spans 14 amino acids. Germline trimming cut 4 bases from V and 7 bases from J; bases unmatched to any gene: 8. The germline V gene encodes CDR1 SGHRS and CDR2 YFSETQ. The PCR used 60 Vbeta and 13 Jbeta primers. Libraries were prepared by immunoSEQ multiplex PCR; TCRdb keeps only in-frame clonotypes and omits some of them. Of more than 150,000 clones in the sample, 75% to 85% were seen once. This TCR was recovered from a girl aged 10-17 years in good health and CMV-seropositive. V is TRBV5-1 and J is TRBJ2-1; TRBD1 matches 7 bases. Sequencing was done on a sample of PBMCs. CDR3 residues: CASSLTTGKNEQFF. The CDR3 DNA reads TGCGCCAGCAGCCTGACGACAGGGAAAAATGAGCAGTTCTTC.